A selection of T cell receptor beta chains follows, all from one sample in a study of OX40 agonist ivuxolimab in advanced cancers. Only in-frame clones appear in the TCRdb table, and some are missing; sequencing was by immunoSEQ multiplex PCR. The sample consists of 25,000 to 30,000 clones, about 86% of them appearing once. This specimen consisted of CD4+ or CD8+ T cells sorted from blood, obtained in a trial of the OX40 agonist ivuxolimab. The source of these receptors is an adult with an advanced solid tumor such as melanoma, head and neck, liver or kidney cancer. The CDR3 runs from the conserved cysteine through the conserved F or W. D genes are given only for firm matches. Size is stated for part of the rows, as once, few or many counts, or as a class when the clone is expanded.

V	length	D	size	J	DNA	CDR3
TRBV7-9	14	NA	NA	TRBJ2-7	TGTGCCAGCAGCCCCGACTCCTACCTCTACGAGCAGTACTTC	CASSPDSYLYEQYF
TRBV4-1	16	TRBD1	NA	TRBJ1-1	TGCGCCAGCAGCCAAGTCCGGACAGGGCTGAAGACTGAAGCTTTCTTT	CASSQVRTGLKTEAFF
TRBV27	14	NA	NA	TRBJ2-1	TGTGCCAGCAGTTTTTCAGGGACACACAATGAGCAGTTCTTC	CASSFSGTHNEQFF
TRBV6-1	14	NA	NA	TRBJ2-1	TGTGCCAGCAGTGTTGGGGGCTCCTACAATGAGCAGTTCTTC	CASSVGGSYNEQFF
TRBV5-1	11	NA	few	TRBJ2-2	TGCGCCAGCATGGACAGCGGGGAGCTGTTTTTT	CASMDSGELFF
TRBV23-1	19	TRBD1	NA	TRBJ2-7	TGCGCCACCCAGTCAATAATAACTGCGCGGGACAGGGTGCGGGATGAGCAGTACTTC	CATQSIITARDRVRDEQYF
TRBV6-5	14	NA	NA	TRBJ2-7	TGTGCCAGCAGTTACGGAACAGCCTCCTACGAGCAGTACTTC	CASSYGTASYEQYF
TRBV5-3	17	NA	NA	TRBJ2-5	TGTGCCAGAAGCTTGAGTGGCGGGGCCTGGATAACGGAGACCCAGTACTTC	CARSLSGGAWITETQYF
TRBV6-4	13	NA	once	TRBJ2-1	TGTGCCAGCAGCGCGGTCCCCTACAATGAGCAGTTCTTC	CASSAVPYNEQFF
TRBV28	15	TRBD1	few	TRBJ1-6	TGTGCCAGCAATCCTGCCGGGACAGCTAATTCACCCCTCCACTTT	CASNPAGTANSPLHF
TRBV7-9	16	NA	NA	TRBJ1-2	TGTGCCAGCAGCCACTCGCAAAGGGGGGCGCGGGGTGGCTACACCTTC	CASSHSQRGARGGYTF
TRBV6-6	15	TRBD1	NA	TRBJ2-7	TGTGCCAGCAGTTACTCGAGGACAGGTAACTACGAGCAGTACTTC	CASSYSRTGNYEQYF
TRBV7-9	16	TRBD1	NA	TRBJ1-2	TGTGCCAGCAGCTTACGCATCGGGACAGACTACTATGGCTACACCTTC	CASSLRIGTDYYGYTF
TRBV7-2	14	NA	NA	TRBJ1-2	TGTGCCAGCAGCCTCCTCGGAGAACACTATGGCTACACCTTC	CASSLLGEHYGYTF
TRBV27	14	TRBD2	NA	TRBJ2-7	TGTGCCAGCAGTTTGGCTAGCGGGGGTTACGAGCAGTACTTC	CASSLASGGYEQYF
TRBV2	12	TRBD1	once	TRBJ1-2	TGTGCCAGCCGCGGGACAGTCTATGGCTACACCTTC	CASRGTVYGYTF
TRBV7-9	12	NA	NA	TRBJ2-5	TGTGCCAGCAGCCCCCCCACAGAGACCCAGTACTTC	CASSPPTETQYF
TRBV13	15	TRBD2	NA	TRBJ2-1	TGTGCCAGCAGCGGCAGCGGGGGGGGTTACAATGAGCAGTTCTTC	CASSGSGGGYNEQFF
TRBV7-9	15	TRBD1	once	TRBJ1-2	TGTGCCAGCAGCTCCCCGCGGACAGGGGGGTATGGCTACACCTTC	CASSSPRTGGYGYTF
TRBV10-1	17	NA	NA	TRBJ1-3	TGCGCCAGCAGTGGTCGTTCAGGGTGCTACTCTGGAAACACCATATATTTT	CASSGRSGCYSGNTIYF
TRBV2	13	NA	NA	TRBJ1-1	TGTGCCAGCAGTGAGCTACGGTCCTCTGAGGCTTTCTTT	CASSELRSSEAFF
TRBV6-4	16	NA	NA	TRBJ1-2	TGTGCCAGCAGCCCGAGAGGCGGAGGAAGATCCGATGGCTACACCTTC	CASSPRGGGRSDGYTF
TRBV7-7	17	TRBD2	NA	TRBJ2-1	TGTGCCAGCAGCCCTCAGGGACTAGCGGGGCATCGCAATGAGCAGTTCTTC	CASSPQGLAGHRNEQFF
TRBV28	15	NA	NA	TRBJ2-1	TGTGCCAGCAGCTCAGGGGAGGTCCCCAACAATGAGCAGTTCTTC	CASSSGEVPNNEQFF
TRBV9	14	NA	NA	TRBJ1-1	TGTGCCAGCAAACCCTTAGCCGCGAACACTGAAGCTTTCTTT	CASKPLAANTEAFF
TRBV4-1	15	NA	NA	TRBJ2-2	TGCGCCAGCAGCCAGGGGGACGCGAACACCGGGGAGCTGTTTTTT	CASSQGDANTGELFF
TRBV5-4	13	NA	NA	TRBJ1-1	TGTGCCAGCAGGGATGGACAGAACACTGAAGCTTTCTTT	CASRDGQNTEAFF
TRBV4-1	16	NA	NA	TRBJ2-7	TGCGCCAGCAGCCAAGAGAGGGGTAGCCTGACCTACGAGCAGTACTTC	CASSQERGSLTYEQYF
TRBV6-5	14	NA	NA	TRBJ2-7	TGTGCCAGCAGTTACTCGGGTCGCTCCTACGAGCAGTACTTC	CASSYSGRSYEQYF
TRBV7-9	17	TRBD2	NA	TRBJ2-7	TGTGCCAGCAGCCGATCCTCTGGGGATGCGGGGGCCTACGAGCAGTACTTC	CASSRSSGDAGAYEQYF
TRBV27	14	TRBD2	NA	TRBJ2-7	TGTGCCAGCAGTTTTTCCGGGACTAAAAGGGAGCAGTACTTC	CASSFSGTKREQYF
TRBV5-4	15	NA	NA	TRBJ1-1	TGTGCCAGCAGCCTATACGGGGAGCGGAACACTGAAGCTTTCTTT	CASSLYGERNTEAFF
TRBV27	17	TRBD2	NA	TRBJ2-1	TGTGCCAGCAGTCCTACCCCCGGGACTAGCGTATACAATGAGCAGTTCTTC	CASSPTPGTSVYNEQFF
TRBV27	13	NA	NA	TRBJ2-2	TGTGCCAGCAGTTTACTGTTACCCGGGGAGCTGTTTTTT	CASSLLLPGELFF
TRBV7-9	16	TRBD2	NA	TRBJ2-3	TGTGCCAGCAGCACCCCGGTGGGAGGGTTGGCAGATACGCAGTATTTT	CASSTPVGGLADTQYF
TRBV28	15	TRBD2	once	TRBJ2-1	TGTGCCAGCAATTCCGGGACTAGCAATCGAAATGAGCAGTTCTTC	CASNSGTSNRNEQFF
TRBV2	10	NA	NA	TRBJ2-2	TGTGCCAGCTCCGGCGGGGAGCTGTTTTTT	CASSGGELFF
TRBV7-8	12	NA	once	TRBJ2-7	TGTGCCAGCAGCTTTGTTACCTACGAGCAGTACTTC	CASSFVTYEQYF
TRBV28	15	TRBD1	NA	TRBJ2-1	TGTGCCAGCAGTCTCGGGACAGGGGTCTACAATGAGCAGTTCTTC	CASSLGTGVYNEQFF
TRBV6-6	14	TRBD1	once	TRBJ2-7	TGTGCCAGCTGGGGACAGGGGGGTTCCCACGAGCAGTACTTC	CASWGQGGSHEQYF
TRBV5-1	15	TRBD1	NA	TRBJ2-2	TGCGCCAGCAGCTTGGGACAGGGGAGCACCGGGGAGCTGTTTTTT	CASSLGQGSTGELFF
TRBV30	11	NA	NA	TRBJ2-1	TGTGCCTGGAGTGACCAGGATGAGCAGTTCTTC	CAWSDQDEQFF
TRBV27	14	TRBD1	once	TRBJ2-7	TGTGCCAGCAGCGCCGGGACAGGGTTTTACGAGCAGTACTTC	CASSAGTGFYEQYF
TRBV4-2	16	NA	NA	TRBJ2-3	TGTGCCAGCAGCCAAGATCTGGCAGGGGTCACAGATACGCAGTATTTT	CASSQDLAGVTDTQYF
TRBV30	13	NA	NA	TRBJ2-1	TGTGCCTTAAATGGGGGTGTTGGCAATGAGCAGTTCTTC	CALNGGVGNEQFF